Listed below are T cell receptor beta chains from one sample, sequenced in a study of technical replicates of blood from a handful of donors. Sequenced by immunoSEQ multiplex PCR; TCRdb stores in-frame clones only, minus some. The sample has roughly 64,000 clones; 70% to 90% are singletons. The sequenced sample consisted of PBMCs. The receptors stem from a human donor in good health. Some clones in this sample may be carry-over from other donors' samples. Each CDR3 is given with its conserved first and last residue. D genes are given only for firm matches.

V: TRBV28
D: TRBD1
J: TRBJ1-4
DNA: TGTGCCAGCAGTTTACAAGGACAGGGAGGGGAAAAACTGTTTTTT
CDR3: CASSLQGQGGEKLFF

V: TRBV7-8
D: TRBD1
J: TRBJ1-2
DNA: TGTGCCAGCAGCTTTACAGGGGGTAATGGCTACACCTTC
CDR3: CASSFTGGNGYTF

V: TRBV7-2
D: -
J: TRBJ1-2
DNA: TGTGCCAGCAGCTTAGGGGGAGGGGGGGGACCCGCCACCTTC
CDR3: CASSLGGGGGPATF

V: TRBV6-1
D: TRBD1
J: TRBJ2-5
DNA: TGTGCCAGCAAAACAGGGGTGGGGGAGACCCAGTACTTC
CDR3: CASKTGVGETQYF

V: TRBV6-1
D: -
J: TRBJ1-5
DNA: TGTGCCAGCAGCGCAGCGGATAGCAATCAGCCCCAGCATTTT
CDR3: CASSAADSNQPQHF

V: TRBV6-1
D: TRBD2
J: TRBJ2-7
DNA: TGTGCCAGCAGTGAAGTTAGCGGGAGAACGTACGAGCAGTACTTC
CDR3: CASSEVSGRTYEQYF

V: TRBV10-3
D: -
J: TRBJ2-4
DNA: TGTGCCATCAGTGAGTCGCCGGGGACTGGGCAAAACATTCAGTACTTC
CDR3: CAISESPGTGQNIQYF

V: TRBV9
D: TRBD2
J: TRBJ2-1
DNA: TGTGCCAGCAGCGTAGGGGCGGGGGGGCCCTACAATGAGCAGTTCTTC
CDR3: CASSVGAGGPYNEQFF

V: TRBV5-4
D: -
J: TRBJ2-7
DNA: TGTGCCAGCACCCGAGGCGGTAGCGGAACCTACGAGCAGTACTTC
CDR3: CASTRGGSGTYEQYF

V: TRBV5-1
D: TRBD1
J: TRBJ1-6
DNA: TGCGCCAGCAGCTTGGACCCCCGGGACAGTTATAATTCACCCCTCCACTTT
CDR3: CASSLDPRDSYNSPLHF

V: TRBV2
D: -
J: TRBJ2-7
DNA: TGTGCCAGCAGACTGACGGGAAGCTCCTACGAGCAGTACTTC
CDR3: CASRLTGSSYEQYF

V: TRBV6-5
D: -
J: TRBJ1-1
DNA: TGTGCCAGCAGTTACAGAGTGAACACTGAAGCTTTCTTT
CDR3: CASSYRVNTEAFF

V: TRBV27
D: TRBD2
J: TRBJ2-1
DNA: TGTGCCAGCAGTTTAGGGCTAGCGGGGGCGGGTGAGCAGTTCTTC
CDR3: CASSLGLAGAGEQFF

V: TRBV18
D: -
J: TRBJ2-1
DNA: TGTGCCAGCTCACAGGGGGTGGCCCGTCAAGGAGAGCAGTTCTTC
CDR3: CASSQGVARQGEQFF

V: TRBV6-6
D: TRBD1
J: TRBJ1-2
DNA: TGTGCCAGCAGAATGGGACAGTCCTATGGCTACACCTTC
CDR3: CASRMGQSYGYTF

V: TRBV6-5
D: TRBD1
J: TRBJ2-1
DNA: TGTGCCAGCAGTTACGGGACAGGGGCGAATGAGCAGTTCTTC
CDR3: CASSYGTGANEQFF

V: TRBV11-2
D: -
J: TRBJ2-2
DNA: TGTGCCAGCAGCTTAGTTGTTTCGGGGGTAGCGAACACCGGGGAGCTGTTTTTT
CDR3: CASSLVVSGVANTGELFF